These T cell receptor beta chains were read from a single sample in a study of beta chain features in type 1 diabetes. The repertoire was sequenced with immunoSEQ multiplex PCR; TCRdb's copy has only in-frame clones and lacks some. The data show 200,000 to 250,000 clones, 9.5% to 13% seen once. The sequenced material came from central memory CD4+ T cells from blood. The source is a man aged 18 to 29 in good health. The CDR3 runs from the conserved cysteine through the conserved F or W. D genes are given only for firm matches. The size entry is marked missing in some rows and otherwise reads once, few, many or a size class.

TRBV6-6	NA	TRBJ1-1	NA	CASSYRPSDTEAFF	TGTGCCAGCAGTTACCGGCCGTCCGACACTGAAGCTTTCTTT
TRBV4-3	NA	TRBJ1-1	few	CASSRLQGNTEAFF	TGCGCCAGCAGCCGACTACAGGGGAACACTGAAGCTTTCTTT
TRBV4-3	NA	TRBJ2-2	NA	CASSQVGASGELFF	TGCGCCAGCAGCCAAGTGGGAGCATCCGGGGAGCTGTTTTTT
TRBV13	TRBD2	TRBJ2-5	many	CASSTRTSGRETQYF	TGTGCCAGCAGCACTCGGACTAGCGGGAGGGAGACCCAGTACTTC
TRBV7-6	TRBD2	TRBJ2-1	many	CASSSQTSGLPYNEQFF	TGTGCCAGCAGCTCCCAGACTAGCGGGCTCCCCTACAATGAGCAGTTCTTC
TRBV5-4	NA	TRBJ2-5	many	CASSFYGTPLNQETQYF	TGTGCCAGCAGCTTTTACGGGACCCCCTTAAACCAAGAGACCCAGTACTTC
TRBV29-1	NA	TRBJ2-5	NA	CSVAGSEEGQETQYF	TGCAGCGTTGCTGGCAGCGAAGAAGGGCAAGAGACCCAGTACTTC
TRBV28	NA	TRBJ1-1	few	CARNSHTEAFF	TGTGCCAGAAATTCCCACACTGAAGCTTTCTTT
TRBV29-1	NA	TRBJ2-1	few	CSVGLGYNEQFF	TGCAGCGTGGGGTTGGGGTACAATGAGCAGTTCTTC
TRBV10-3	TRBD1	TRBJ2-7	NA	CATEDRAVREQYF	TGTGCCACGGAGGACAGGGCCGTCCGCGAGCAGTACTTC
TRBV10-3	NA	TRBJ2-7	many	CAISETRGTSYEQYF	TGTGCCATCAGTGAGACAAGAGGGACGTCGTACGAGCAGTACTTC
TRBV28	NA	TRBJ2-3	few	CASSSAGLRDTQYF	TGTGCCAGCAGTTCCGCGGGTCTCCGGGATACGCAGTATTTT
TRBV2	NA	TRBJ1-5	few	CASSEALFYQPQHF	TGTGCCAGCAGTGAAGCGCTTTTCTATCAGCCCCAGCATTTT
TRBV7-2	TRBD2	TRBJ2-7	NA	CASSQKGLAGWGYEQYF	TGTGCCAGCAGCCAAAAAGGACTAGCGGGTTGGGGCTACGAGCAGTACTTC
TRBV28	NA	TRBJ1-1	few	CASSLWAGEGTEAFF	TGTGCCAGCAGTTTATGGGCAGGCGAGGGCACTGAAGCTTTCTTT
TRBV13	NA	TRBJ1-4	few	CASSFHNEKLFF	TGTGCCAGCAGCTTTCATAATGAAAAACTGTTTTTT
TRBV5-1	NA	TRBJ1-5	NA	CASSLQANQPQHF	TGCGCCAGCAGCCTCCAGGCTAATCAGCCCCAGCATTTT
TRBV6-5	NA	TRBJ2-1	many	CASSYYPLSYNEQFF	TGTGCCAGCAGTTACTATCCCTTGAGCTACAATGAGCAGTTCTTC
TRBV9	NA	TRBJ1-2	NA	CASSFSYYGYTF	TGTGCCAGCAGCTTCAGTTACTATGGCTACACCTTC
TRBV29-1	NA	TRBJ2-2	few	CSVESGLRTGELFF	TGCAGCGTTGAATCTGGGCTCAGGACCGGGGAGCTGTTTTTT